These T cell receptor beta chains were read from a single sample in a study of CD8 T cells in ankylosing spondylitis. Via MiXCR, TCRdb re-called the 5' RACE reads, giving one row per CDR3 protein. The sample yields about 270,000 distinct CDR3 sequences, more than 25% seen once. The specimen sequenced was blood, either unsorted or a sorted T cell fraction (not recorded which). These receptors all come from a male donor with ankylosing spondylitis or in good health (not recorded which). The CDR3 runs from the conserved cysteine through the conserved F or W. The order of the fields is D gene, clone size, V gene, CDR3 protein. The D gene is left open where the match is weak. Clone size appears in some rows only: once, few, many, or a class for an expanded clone.

>NA|few|TRBV5-5
CASRQGFGNTIYF
>NA|few|TRBV5-6
CASSSRQVYNSPLHF
>NA|few|TRBV5-1
CASSLAGAAGELFF
>TRBD1|NA|TRBV18
CASSPTGVQPQHF
>NA|NA|TRBV12-3/TRBV12-4
CASTHSGRRLPLHF
>TRBD2|few|TRBV20-1
CSALWTSGGNYNEQFF
>NA|many|TRBV20-1
CSARDHGGNTGELFF
>NA|NA|TRBV7-7
CASSPGHGRNEQFF
>NA|few|TRBV7-6
CASSRAAGEAFF
>NA|NA|TRBV12-3/TRBV12-4
CASSLVLATNQPQHF
>NA|few|TRBV12-3/TRBV12-4
CASSPWPGEAKNIQYF
>NA|NA|TRBV18
CASSRTGFSYEQYF
>TRBD1|NA|TRBV6-5
CASSSPGTENTEAFF
>NA|NA|TRBV29-1
CSVGAGPGSNQPQHF
>NA|few|TRBV5-1
CASSGSGAKNIQYF
>NA|few|TRBV10-1
CASSESGVAQFF
>NA|NA|TRBV12-3/TRBV12-4
CASSTQHPPQHF
>TRBD2|few|TRBV6-4
CASSFSGLAGAPRTGELFF
>TRBD1|NA|TRBV12-5
CASGLTGENYGYTF
>NA|few|TRBV7-9
CASSLAVGREGQPQHF
>NA|NA|TRBV14
CASSPLVLGSQYF
>NA|NA|TRBV18
CASSPRGQTNYGYTF
>NA|few|TRBV29-1
CSVDGGSTGELFF
>TRBD2|NA|TRBV12-3/TRBV12-4
CASTASVLAGRNTGELFF
>NA|NA|TRBV20-1
CSAGSGGPYNEQFF
>TRBD1|few|TRBV5-1
CASSRTWTGDDEQFF
>TRBD2|few|TRBV29-1
CSVEDRRRRGSYEQYF
>NA|few|TRBV7-9
CASSLARYEQYF
>TRBD1|few|TRBV20-1
CSARTGGPQETQYF
>NA|NA|TRBV4-2
CASSQEVDRTFF
>TRBD2|few|TRBV6-1
CASSEFPLAGPYQETQYF
>TRBD2|NA|TRBV20-1
CCFPRGSGVISTDTQYF
>NA|NA|TRBV7-6
CASSLYRGGSYEQYF
>TRBD2|NA|TRBV5-1
CASSLDPSGTYTDTQYF
>TRBD1|NA|TRBV9
CASSVSSGGSWAGELFF
>NA|NA|TRBV6-5
CASSYSNRPPTEAFF
>TRBD2|NA|TRBV10-3
CAICSRLAGGSNTGELFF
>TRBD1|NA|TRBV4-2
CASSLRGQEDVEQYF
>TRBD1|few|TRBV6-1
CASRKRGGAGGSKTQYF
>TRBD2|NA|TRBV6-1
CASGSLAGGANEQFF
>NA|NA|TRBV5-1
CASSLAGVPNQPQHF
>TRBD2|NA|TRBV10-2
CASSERRGSTDTQYF
>NA|NA|TRBV12-3/TRBV12-4
CASSFGGTWEKLFF
>NA|NA|TRBV10-3
CAIGDSRGYNEQFF
>NA|NA|TRBV6-1
CASSKNREIYEQYF
>TRBD2|NA|TRBV7-3
CASSLTGGGAVDTQYF
>TRBD2|NA|TRBV24-1
CATSDSRVAGRDTDTQYF
>NA|few|TRBV5-1
CASSLAAVTDTQYF
>TRBD1|few|TRBV20-1
CSARATGGNNQPQHF
>NA|many|TRBV20-1
CSARDLVEGQETQYF